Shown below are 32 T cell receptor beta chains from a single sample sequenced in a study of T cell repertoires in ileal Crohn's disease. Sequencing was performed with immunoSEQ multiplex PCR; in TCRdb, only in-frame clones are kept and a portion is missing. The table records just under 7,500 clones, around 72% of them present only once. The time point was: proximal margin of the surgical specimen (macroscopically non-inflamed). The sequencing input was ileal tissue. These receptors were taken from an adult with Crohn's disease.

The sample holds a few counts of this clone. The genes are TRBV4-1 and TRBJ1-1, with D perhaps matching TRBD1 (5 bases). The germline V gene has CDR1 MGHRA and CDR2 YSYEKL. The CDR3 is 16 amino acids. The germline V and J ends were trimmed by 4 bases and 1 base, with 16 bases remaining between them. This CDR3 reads CASSPLGVTENTEAFF. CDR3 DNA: TGCGCCAGCAGCCCGCTAGGGGTGACAGAGAACACTGAAGCTTTCTTT.

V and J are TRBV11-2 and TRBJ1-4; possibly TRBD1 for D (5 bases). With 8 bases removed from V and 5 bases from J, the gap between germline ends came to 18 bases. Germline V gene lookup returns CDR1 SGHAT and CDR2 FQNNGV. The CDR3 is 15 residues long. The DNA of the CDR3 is TGTGCCAGCTCAGCTTACGGGACGGAGAATGAAAAACTGTTTTTT. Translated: CASSAYGTENEKLFF. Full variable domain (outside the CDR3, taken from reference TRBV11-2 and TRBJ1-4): EAGVAQSPRYKIIEKRQSVAFWCNPISGHATLYWYQQILGQGPKLLIQFQNNGVVDDSQLPKDRFSAERLKGVDSTLKIQPAKLEDSAVYLCASSAYGTENEKLFFGSGTQLSVL.

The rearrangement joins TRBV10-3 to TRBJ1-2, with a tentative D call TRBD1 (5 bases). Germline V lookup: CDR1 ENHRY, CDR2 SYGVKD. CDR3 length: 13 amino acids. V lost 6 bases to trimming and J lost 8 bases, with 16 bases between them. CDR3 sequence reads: CAISPGVLGGYTF. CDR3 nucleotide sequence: TGTGCCATCAGCCCGGGGGTACTAGGGGGCTACACCTTC.

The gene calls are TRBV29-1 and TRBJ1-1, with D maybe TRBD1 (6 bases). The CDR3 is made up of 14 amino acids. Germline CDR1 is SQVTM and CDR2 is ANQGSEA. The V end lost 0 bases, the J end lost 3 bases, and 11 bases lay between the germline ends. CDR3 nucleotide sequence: TGCAGCGTTGAAGACGGCCACAGGGACACTGAAGCTTTCTTT. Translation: CSVEDGHRDTEAFF.

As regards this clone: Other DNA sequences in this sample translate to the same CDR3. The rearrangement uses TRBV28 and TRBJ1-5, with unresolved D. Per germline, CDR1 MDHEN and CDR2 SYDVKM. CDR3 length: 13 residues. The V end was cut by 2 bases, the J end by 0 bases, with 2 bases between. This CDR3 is CASSLISNQPQHF. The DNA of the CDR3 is TGTGCCAGCAGTTTAATTAGCAATCAGCCCCAGCATTTT.

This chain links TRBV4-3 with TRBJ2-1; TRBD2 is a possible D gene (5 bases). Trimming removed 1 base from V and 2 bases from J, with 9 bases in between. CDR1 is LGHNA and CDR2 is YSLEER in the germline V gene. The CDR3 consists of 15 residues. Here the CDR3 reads CASSQAVTTYNEQFF. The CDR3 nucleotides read TGCGCCAGCAGCCAAGCAGTGACTACCTACAATGAGCAGTTCTTC.

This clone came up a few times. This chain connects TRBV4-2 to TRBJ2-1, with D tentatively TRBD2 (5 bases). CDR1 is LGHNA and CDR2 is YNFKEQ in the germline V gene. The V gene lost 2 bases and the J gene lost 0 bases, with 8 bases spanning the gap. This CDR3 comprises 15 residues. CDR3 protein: CASSQTLASYNEQFF. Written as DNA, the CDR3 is TGTGCCAGCAGCCAAACGCTAGCCTCCTACAATGAGCAGTTCTTC.

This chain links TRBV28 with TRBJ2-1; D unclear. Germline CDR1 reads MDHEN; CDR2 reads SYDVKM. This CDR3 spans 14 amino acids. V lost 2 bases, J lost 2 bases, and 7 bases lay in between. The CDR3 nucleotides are TGTGCCAGCAGTTTAAGGCAGACCTACAATGAGCAGTTCTTC. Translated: CASSLRQTYNEQFF.

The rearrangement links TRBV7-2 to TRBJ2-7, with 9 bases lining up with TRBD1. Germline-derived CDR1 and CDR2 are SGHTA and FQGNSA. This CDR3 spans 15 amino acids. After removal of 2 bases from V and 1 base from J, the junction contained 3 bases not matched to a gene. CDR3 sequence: CASSLRGQGSYEQYF. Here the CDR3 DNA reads TGTGCCAGCAGCTTAAGGGGACAGGGTTCCTACGAGCAGTACTTC. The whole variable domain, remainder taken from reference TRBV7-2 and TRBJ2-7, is GAGVSQSPSNKVTEKGKDVELRCDPISGHTALYWYRQSLGQGLEFLIYFQGNSAPDKSGLPSDRFSAERTGGSVSTLTIQRTQQEDSAVYLCASSLRGQGSYEQYFGPGTRLTVT.

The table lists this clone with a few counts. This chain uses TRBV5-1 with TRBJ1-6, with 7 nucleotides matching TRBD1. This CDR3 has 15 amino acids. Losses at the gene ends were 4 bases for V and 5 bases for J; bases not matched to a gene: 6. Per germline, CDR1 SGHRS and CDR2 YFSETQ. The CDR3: CASSPQGGDNSPLHF. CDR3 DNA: TGCGCCAGCAGCCCGCAGGGGGGCGATAATTCACCCCTCCACTTT.

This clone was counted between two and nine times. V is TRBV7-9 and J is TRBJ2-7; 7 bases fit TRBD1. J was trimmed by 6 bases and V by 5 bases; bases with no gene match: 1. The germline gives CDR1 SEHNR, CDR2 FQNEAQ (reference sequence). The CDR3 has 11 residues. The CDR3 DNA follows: TGTGCCAGCAGCCAGGGGGTCGAGCAGTACTTC. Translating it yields CASSQGVEQYF.

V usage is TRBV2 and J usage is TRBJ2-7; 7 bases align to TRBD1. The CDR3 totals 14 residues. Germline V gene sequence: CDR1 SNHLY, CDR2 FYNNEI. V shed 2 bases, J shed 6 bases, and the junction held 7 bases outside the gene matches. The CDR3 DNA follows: TGTGCCAGCAGTGAAAGGGTAGGGGGCGGCGAGCAGTACTTC. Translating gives CASSERVGGGEQYF.

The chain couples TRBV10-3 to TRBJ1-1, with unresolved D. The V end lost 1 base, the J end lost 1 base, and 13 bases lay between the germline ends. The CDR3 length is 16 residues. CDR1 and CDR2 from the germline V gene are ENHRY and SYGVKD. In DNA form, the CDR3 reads TGTGCCATCAGTGAGTTAGGTGGCACCGGGAACACTGAAGCTTTCTTT. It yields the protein CAISELGGTGNTEAFF.

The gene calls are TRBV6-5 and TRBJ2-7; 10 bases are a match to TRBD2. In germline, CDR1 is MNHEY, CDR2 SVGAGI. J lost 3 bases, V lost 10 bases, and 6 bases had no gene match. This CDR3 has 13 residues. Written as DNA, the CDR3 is TGTGCCACCCTAGCGGGAGACGGCTACGAGCAGTACTTC. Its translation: CATLAGDGYEQYF.

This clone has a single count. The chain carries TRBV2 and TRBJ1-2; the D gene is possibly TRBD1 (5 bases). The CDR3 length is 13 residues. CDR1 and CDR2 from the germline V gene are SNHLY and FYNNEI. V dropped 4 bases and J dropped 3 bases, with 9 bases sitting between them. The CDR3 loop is CASSAREDYGYTF. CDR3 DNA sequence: TGTGCCAGCAGTGCCAGGGAGGACTATGGCTACACCTTC.

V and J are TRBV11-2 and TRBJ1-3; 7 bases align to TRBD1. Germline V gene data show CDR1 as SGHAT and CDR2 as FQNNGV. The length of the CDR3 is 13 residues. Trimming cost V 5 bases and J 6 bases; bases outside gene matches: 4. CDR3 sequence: CASSPDRVNTIYF. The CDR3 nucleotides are TGTGCCAGCAGCCCAGACAGGGTAAACACCATATATTTT. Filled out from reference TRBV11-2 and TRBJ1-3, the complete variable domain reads EAGVAQSPRYKIIEKRQSVAFWCNPISGHATLYWYQQILGQGPKLLIQFQNNGVVDDSQLPKDRFSAERLKGVDSTLKIQPAKLEDSAVYLCASSPDRVNTIYFGEGSWLTVV.

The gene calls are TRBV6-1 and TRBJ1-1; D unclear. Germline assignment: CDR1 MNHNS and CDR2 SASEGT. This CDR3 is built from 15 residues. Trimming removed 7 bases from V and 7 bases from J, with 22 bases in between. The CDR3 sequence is CASTQRYPNENEAFF. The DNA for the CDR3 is TGTGCCAGCACCCAAAGATACCCCAATGAAAATGAAGCTTTCTTT.

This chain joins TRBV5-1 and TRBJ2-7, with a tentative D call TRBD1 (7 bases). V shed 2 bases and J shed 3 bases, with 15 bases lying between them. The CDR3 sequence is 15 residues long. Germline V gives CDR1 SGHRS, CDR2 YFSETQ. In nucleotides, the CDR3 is TGCGCCAGCAGCTTCGTCCAGGGGGGTATCTACGAGCAGTACTTC. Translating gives CASSFVQGGIYEQYF.

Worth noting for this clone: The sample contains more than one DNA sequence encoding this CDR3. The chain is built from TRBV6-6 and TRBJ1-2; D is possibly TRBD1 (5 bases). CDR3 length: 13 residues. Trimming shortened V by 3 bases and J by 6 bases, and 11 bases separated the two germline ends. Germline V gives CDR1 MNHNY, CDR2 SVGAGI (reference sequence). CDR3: CASSYPRGDGYTF. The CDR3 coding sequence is TGTGCCAGCAGTTATCCCCGGGGGGATGGCTACACCTTC.

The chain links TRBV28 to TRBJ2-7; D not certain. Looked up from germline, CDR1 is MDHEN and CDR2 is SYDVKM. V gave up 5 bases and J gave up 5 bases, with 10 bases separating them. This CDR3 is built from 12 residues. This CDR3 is CASSGRRHEQYF. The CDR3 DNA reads TGTGCCAGCAGTGGGCGTAGGCACGAGCAGTACTTC.

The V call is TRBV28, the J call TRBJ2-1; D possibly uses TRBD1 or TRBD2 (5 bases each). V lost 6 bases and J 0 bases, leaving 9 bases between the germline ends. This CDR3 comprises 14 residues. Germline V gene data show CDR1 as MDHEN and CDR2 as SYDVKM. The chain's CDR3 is CASRNGASYNEQFF. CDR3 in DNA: TGTGCCAGCAGAAACGGGGCCTCCTACAATGAGCAGTTCTTC.

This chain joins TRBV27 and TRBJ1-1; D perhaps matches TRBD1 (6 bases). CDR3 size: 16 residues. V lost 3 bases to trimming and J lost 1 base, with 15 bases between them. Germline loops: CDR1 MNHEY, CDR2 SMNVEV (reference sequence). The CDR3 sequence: CASSFVGRQENTEAFF. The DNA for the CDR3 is TGTGCCAGCAGTTTTGTAGGGAGACAGGAGAACACTGAAGCTTTCTTT.

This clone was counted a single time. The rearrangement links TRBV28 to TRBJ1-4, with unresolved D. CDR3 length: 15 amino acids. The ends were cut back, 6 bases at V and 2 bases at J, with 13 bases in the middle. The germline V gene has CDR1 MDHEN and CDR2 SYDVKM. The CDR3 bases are TGTGCCAGCAGAGAGGCGGGCCTGACTAATGAAAAACTGTTTTTT. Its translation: CASREAGLTNEKLFF.

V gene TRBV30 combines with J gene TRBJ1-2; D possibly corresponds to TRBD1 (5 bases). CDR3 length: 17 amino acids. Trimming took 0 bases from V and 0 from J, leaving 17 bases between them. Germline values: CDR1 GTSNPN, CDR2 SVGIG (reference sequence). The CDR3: CAWSVSSAGRSNYGYTF. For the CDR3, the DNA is TGTGCCTGGAGTGTTTCGTCCGCGGGGCGCTCTAACTATGGCTACACCTTC.

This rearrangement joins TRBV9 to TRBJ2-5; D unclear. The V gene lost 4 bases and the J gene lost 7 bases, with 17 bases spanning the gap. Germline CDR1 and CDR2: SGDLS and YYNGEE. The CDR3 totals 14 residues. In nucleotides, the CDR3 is TGTGCCAGCAGCCAAGATCCTTCGGCTGGGACCCAGTACTTC. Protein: CASSQDPSAGTQYF.

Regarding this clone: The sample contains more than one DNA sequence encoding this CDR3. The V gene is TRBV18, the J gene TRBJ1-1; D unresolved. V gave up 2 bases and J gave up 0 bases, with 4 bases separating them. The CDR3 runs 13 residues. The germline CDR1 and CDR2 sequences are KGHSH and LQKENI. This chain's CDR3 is CASSPTLNTEAFF. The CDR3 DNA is TGTGCCAGCTCACCAACGCTGAACACTGAAGCTTTCTTT.

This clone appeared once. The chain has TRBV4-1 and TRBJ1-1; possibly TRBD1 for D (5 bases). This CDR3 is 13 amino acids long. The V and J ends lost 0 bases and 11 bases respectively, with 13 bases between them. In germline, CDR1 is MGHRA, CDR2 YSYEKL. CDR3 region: CASSQEGSRGAFF. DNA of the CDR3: TGCGCCAGCAGCCAAGAGGGCAGCCGGGGGGCTTTCTTT.

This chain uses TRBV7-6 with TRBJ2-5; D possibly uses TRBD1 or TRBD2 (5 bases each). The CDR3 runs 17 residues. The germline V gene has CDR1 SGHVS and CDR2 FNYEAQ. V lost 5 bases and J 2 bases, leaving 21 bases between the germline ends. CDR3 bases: TGTGCCAGCAGCGCCATGGCGGGCAGGGCCACACAAGAGACCCAGTACTTC. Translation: CASSAMAGRATQETQYF.

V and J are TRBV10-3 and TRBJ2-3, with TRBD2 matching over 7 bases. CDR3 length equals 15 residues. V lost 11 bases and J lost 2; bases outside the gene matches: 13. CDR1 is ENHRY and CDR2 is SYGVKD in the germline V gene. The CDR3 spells CASRLAGRTTDTQYF. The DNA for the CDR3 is TGTGCCTCTCGACTAGCAGGAAGGACCACAGATACGCAGTATTTT.

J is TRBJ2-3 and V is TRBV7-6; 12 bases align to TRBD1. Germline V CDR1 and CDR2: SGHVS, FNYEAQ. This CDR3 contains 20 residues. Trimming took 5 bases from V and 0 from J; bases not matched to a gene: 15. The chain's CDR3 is CASSPGTGGPSYSSTDTQYF. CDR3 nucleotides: TGTGCCAGCAGCCCAGGGACAGGGGGCCCCAGCTACTCGAGCACAGATACGCAGTATTTT.

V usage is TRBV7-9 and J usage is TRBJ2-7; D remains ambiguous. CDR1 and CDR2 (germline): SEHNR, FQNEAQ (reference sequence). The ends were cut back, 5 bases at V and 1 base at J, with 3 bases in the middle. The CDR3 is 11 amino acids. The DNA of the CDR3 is TGTGCCAGCAGCCATTCCTACGAGCAGTACTTC. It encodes CASSHSYEQYF.

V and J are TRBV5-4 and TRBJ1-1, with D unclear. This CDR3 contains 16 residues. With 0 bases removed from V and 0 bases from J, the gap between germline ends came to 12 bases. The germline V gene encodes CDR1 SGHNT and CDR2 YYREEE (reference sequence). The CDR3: CASSLGGAWMNTEAFF. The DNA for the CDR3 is TGTGCCAGCAGCTTGGGGGGAGCGTGGATGAACACTGAAGCTTTCTTT.